The 14 T cell receptor beta chains in this list originate from one sample, sequenced in a study of early stage breast cancer tumors. Measured with immunoSEQ multiplex PCR; TCRdb has only the in-frame clones, and not every one. The table includes 7,000 or so clones, around 66% detected once. Sequenced: normal breast tissue next to the tumor. These receptors came from a person between 50 and 60 years old with breast cancer.

The rearrangement links TRBV15 to TRBJ1-5; D perhaps matches TRBD1 (6 bases). The CDR3 is made up of 15 amino acids. Germline V gene data show CDR1 as LNHNV and CDR2 as YYDKDF (reference sequence). Trimming removed 3 bases from V and 0 bases from J, with 9 bases in between. The CDR3 sequence: CATSSRTVSNQPQHF. DNA of the CDR3: TGTGCCACCAGCAGTAGGACAGTTAGCAATCAGCCCCAGCATTTT.

The CDR3 protein is CSVDLRESTDTQYF. The CDR3 bases are TGCAGCGTTGACCTCAGGGAGAGCACAGATACGCAGTATTTT. This rearrangement joins TRBV29-1 to TRBJ2-3, with D perhaps being TRBD1 or TRBD2 (5 bases each). The germline V gene encodes CDR1 SQVTM and CDR2 ANQGSEA. The CDR3 consists of 14 residues. The V and J ends lost 3 bases and 0 bases respectively, with 10 bases between them.

The chain joins TRBV6-6 to TRBJ2-1, with D unresolved. The CDR3 spans 12 residues. Germline-derived CDR1 and CDR2 are MNHNY and SVGAGI (reference sequence). Trimming removed 0 bases from V and 9 bases from J, with 6 bases in between. CDR3: CASSYSNTEQFF. The CDR3 DNA sequence: TGTGCCAGCAGTTACTCCAATACTGAGCAGTTCTTC.

The table lists this clone with a few counts. The V gene is TRBV9, the J gene TRBJ2-2, with 7 bases lining up with TRBD2. This CDR3 spans 17 amino acids. CDR1 and CDR2 (germline): SGDLS, YYNGEE. With V trimmed by 4 bases and J by 0 bases, 9 bases remained unmatched. CDR3 nucleotides: TGTGCCAGCAGCACAACGCGGGAGAGCGCGAACACCGGGGAGCTGTTTTTT. Protein sequence: CASSTTRESANTGELFF.

This chain links TRBV5-1 with TRBJ2-2; D is possibly TRBD1 (6 bases). V lost 4 bases and J lost 2, with 12 bases in between. The CDR3 has 15 amino acids. The germline V gene has CDR1 SGHRS and CDR2 YFSETQ. CDR3: CASSPRTDNTGELFF. The CDR3, as DNA: TGCGCCAGCAGCCCGCGGACAGACAACACCGGGGAGCTGTTTTTT.

V and J are TRBV5-1 and TRBJ2-3; D possibly corresponds to TRBD2 (6 bases). The CDR3 sequence is 16 residues long. Trimming removed 0 bases at V and 2 bases at J, with 13 bases between. Germline V CDR1 and CDR2: SGHRS, YFSETQ. CDR3 DNA: TGCGCCAGCAGCTTGGATAGTGGCGGGGCCACAGATACGCAGTATTTT. Translated: CASSLDSGGATDTQYF.

This clone has a single count. V and J are TRBV10-3 and TRBJ2-1; TRBD2 matches at 9 bases. The CDR3 sequence is 17 residues long. The V segment lost 0 bases and the J segment 3 bases; nucleotides outside the gene matches: 6. In germline, CDR1 is ENHRY, CDR2 SYGVKD. The chain's CDR3 is CAISESPSGTDYNEQFF. DNA for the CDR3: TGTGCCATCAGTGAGTCACCTAGCGGGACCGACTACAATGAGCAGTTCTTC.

By sample share, this clone is large. The V gene is TRBV6-5, the J gene TRBJ2-7, with D possibly being TRBD1 or TRBD2 (6 bases each). The CDR3 is 14 amino acids. V lost 6 bases and J lost 4, with 16 bases in between. Looked up from germline, CDR1 is MNHEY and CDR2 is SVGAGI. The CDR3 reads CASSSGGNLYEQYF. The CDR3 coding sequence is TGTGCCAGCAGCTCCGGGGGCAACCTATACGAGCAGTACTTC.

This rearrangement joins TRBV10-3 to TRBJ2-7, with TRBD1 matching 10 bases. Trimming removed 2 bases from V and 7 bases from J; junction bases left unmatched: 8. The germline V gene has CDR1 ENHRY and CDR2 SYGVKD. This CDR3 spans 15 amino acids. This chain's CDR3 is CAISEAGTGVREQYF. In DNA form, the CDR3 reads TGTGCCATCAGTGAGGCCGGGACAGGGGTTCGGGAGCAGTACTTC.

The rearrangement links TRBV5-6 to TRBJ2-5; 9 bases line up with TRBD1. The V gene end was trimmed by 4 bases and the J gene end by 5 bases; junction bases not matched to a gene: 9. The germline V gene has CDR1 SGHDT and CDR2 YYEEEE. This CDR3 has 15 residues. The CDR3 region is CASSAAGTGPETQYF. In nucleotides, the CDR3 is TGTGCCAGCAGCGCCGCCGGGACAGGGCCCGAGACCCAGTACTTC.

V usage is TRBV7-2 and J usage is TRBJ1-4; 8 nucleotides match TRBD1. V shed 0 bases and J 3 bases; nucleotides not matched to a gene: 0. Germline V gene data show CDR1 as SGHTA and CDR2 as FQGNSA. The CDR3 sequence is 15 residues long. The chain's CDR3 is CASSLATGANEKLFF. CDR3 DNA sequence: TGTGCCAGCAGCTTAGCGACAGGGGCTAATGAAAAACTGTTTTTT.

The chain uses TRBV2 and TRBJ2-5; maybe TRBD1 (5 bases). Looked up from germline, CDR1 is SNHLY and CDR2 is FYNNEI. The CDR3 is 14 amino acids. V gave up 6 bases and J gave up 2 bases, with 13 bases separating them. The CDR3 loop is CASSPRSGQETQYF. DNA for the CDR3: TGTGCCAGCAGCCCCCGCTCAGGGCAAGAGACCCAGTACTTC.

J is TRBJ2-1 and V is TRBV18, with 8 bases lining up with TRBD2. V trimming: 1 base; J trimming: 4 bases; junction bases outside the gene matches: 6. CDR1 is KGHSH and CDR2 is LQKENI in the germline V gene. The length of the CDR3 is 16 residues. This CDR3 is CASSPRSREVYNEQFF. In DNA form, the CDR3 reads TGTGCCAGCTCACCACGATCGCGGGAGGTTTACAATGAGCAGTTCTTC.

As concerns this clone: Other DNA sequences within the sample encode an identical CDR3. The rearrangement uses TRBV19 and TRBJ2-2; the D gene is possibly TRBD1 (5 bases). Trimming cost V 1 base and J 0 bases, with 9 bases left between them. The length of the CDR3 is 16 residues. Looked up from germline, CDR1 is LNHDA and CDR2 is SQIVND (reference sequence). CDR3 loop: CASSIGQGTNTGELFF. In DNA form, the CDR3 reads TGTGCCAGTAGTATAGGGCAGGGAACGAACACCGGGGAGCTGTTTTTT.